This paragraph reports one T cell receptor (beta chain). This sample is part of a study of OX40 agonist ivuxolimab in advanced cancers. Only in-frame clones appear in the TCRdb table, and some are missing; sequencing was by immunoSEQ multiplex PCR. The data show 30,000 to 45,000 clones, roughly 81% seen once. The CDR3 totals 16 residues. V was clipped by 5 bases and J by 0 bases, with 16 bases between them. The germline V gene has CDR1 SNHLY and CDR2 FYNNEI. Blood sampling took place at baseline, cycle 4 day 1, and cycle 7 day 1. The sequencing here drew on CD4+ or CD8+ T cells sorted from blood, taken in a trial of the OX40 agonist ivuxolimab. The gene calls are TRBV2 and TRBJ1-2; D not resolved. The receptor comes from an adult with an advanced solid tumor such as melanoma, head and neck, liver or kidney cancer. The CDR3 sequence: CASSRQTSSSNYGYTF. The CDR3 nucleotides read TGTGCCAGCAGTCGTCAGACGAGTTCTTCTAACTATGGCTACACCTTC.